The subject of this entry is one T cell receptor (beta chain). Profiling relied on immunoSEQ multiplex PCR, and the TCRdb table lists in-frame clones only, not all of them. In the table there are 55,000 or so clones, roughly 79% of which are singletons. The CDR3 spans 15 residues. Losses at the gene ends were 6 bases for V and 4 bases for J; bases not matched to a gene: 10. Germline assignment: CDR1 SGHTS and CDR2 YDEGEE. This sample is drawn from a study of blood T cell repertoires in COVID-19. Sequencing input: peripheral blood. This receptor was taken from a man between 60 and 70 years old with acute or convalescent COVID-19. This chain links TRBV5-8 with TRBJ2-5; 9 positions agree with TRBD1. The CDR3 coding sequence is TGTGCCAGCAACCCTCGGACAGGGGACGGAGAGACCCAGTACTTC. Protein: CASNPRTGDGETQYF.